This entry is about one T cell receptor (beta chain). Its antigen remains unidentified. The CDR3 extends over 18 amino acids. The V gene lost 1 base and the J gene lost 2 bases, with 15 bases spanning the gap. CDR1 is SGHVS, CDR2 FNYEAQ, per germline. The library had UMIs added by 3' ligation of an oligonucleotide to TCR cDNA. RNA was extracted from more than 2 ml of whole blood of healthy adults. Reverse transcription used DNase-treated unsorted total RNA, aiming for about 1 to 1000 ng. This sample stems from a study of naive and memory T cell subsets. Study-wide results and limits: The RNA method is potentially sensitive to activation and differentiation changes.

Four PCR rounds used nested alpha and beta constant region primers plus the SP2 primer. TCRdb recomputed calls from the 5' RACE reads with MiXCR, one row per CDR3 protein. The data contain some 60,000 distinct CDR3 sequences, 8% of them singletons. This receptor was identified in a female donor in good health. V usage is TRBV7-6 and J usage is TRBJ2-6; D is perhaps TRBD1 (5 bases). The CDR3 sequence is CASSLGRVRAAGANVLTF. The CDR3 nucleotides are TGTGCCAGCAGCTTAGGTCGGGTCAGGGCCGCTGGGGCCAACGTCCTGACTTTC.